This T cell receptor beta chain was profiled in a study of graft-versus-host responses after intestinal transplantation. Study details: Recipients had multivisceral, liver-intestinal, or isolated intestinal transplants. Recipients were all induced with anti-thymocyte globulin, then given tacrolimus and steroids for 2 to 4 years.

The CDR3 is 17 amino acids. V gave up 5 bases and J gave up 4 bases; unmatched junction bases: 11. Germline lookup yields CDR1 SGHAT and CDR2 FQNNGV. The assay was immunoSEQ multiplex PCR, and TCRdb's table has in-frame clones only and misses some. The sample has roughly 120,000 clones, about 93% seen once; the top ten hold around 0.12%. As concerns this clone: Its antigen is unknown.

Study-level results: Elevated graft-versus-host to host-versus-graft clonal ratios in allografts were recorded for patients with graft-donor T cell macrochimerism. Marrow from the recipient contained GvH clones, some of which had appeared first in ileum or blood.

The source was unstimulated CD4+ T cells sorted from spleen or lymph node cells, collected before intestinal transplant. This TCR derives from a human donor who received an intestinal transplant. The chain is built from TRBV11-2 and TRBJ2-7; 13 bases are shared with TRBD2. This CDR3 reads CASSELKTSGRSYEQYF. The CDR3 nucleotides read TGTGCCAGCAGCGAACTAAAGACTAGCGGGAGGTCTTACGAGCAGTACTTC.